The 20 T cell receptor beta chains below were found in one sample sequenced in a study of blood T cells in healthy people across ages. The second PCR ran about 6 to 11 cycles with a sample-barcoded 5' primer and J-beta primers. TCRdb re-called the 5' RACE reads through MiXCR, storing one row per CDR3 protein. The sample has around 2 million distinct CDR3 sequences, approximately 39% seen once. The sample consisted of blood. These TCRs come from a human donor in good health.

The chain is built from TRBV2 and TRBJ1-4; D may be TRBD1 (6 bases). This CDR3 has 14 residues. The germline gives CDR1 SNHLY, CDR2 FYNNEI. V lost 2 bases to trimming and J lost 6 bases, with 10 bases between them. As DNA, the CDR3 is TGTGCCAGCAGTGAACTGAGGGGGGATGAAAAACTGTTTTTT. It is translated as CASSELRGDEKLFF. Full variable domain (remainder filled in from reference TRBV2 and TRBJ1-4): EPEVTQTPSHQVTQMGQEVILRCVPISNHLYFYWYRQILGQKVEFLVSFYNNEISEKSEIFDDQFSVERPDGSNFTLKIRSTKLEDSAMYFCASSELRGDEKLFFGSGTQLSVL.

The chain has TRBV6-6 and TRBJ2-7; TRBD2 agrees at 16 bases. The germline V gene encodes CDR1 MNHNY and CDR2 SVGAGI (reference sequence). J was trimmed by 5 bases and V by 4 bases; bases with no gene match: 5. The CDR3 extends over 16 amino acids. The CDR3 bases are TGTGCCAGCAGTTGGGGCGGGACTAGCGGGGGGGACGAGCAGTACTTC. It specifies CASSWGGTSGGDEQYF.

This chain joins TRBV6-1 and TRBJ1-2; 9 bases agree with TRBD1. Germline CDR1 is MNHNS and CDR2 is SASEGT. This CDR3 contains 15 residues. V shed 8 bases, J shed 4 bases, and the junction held 11 bases outside the gene matches. The CDR3 region is CASGEAGQGGYGYTF. The CDR3 nucleotides read TGTGCCAGCGGCGAAGCGGGACAGGGCGGCTATGGCTACACCTTC.

V usage is TRBV7-2 and J usage is TRBJ2-7; D may be TRBD2 (5 bases). Looked up from germline, CDR1 is SGHTA and CDR2 is FQGNSA. The length of the CDR3 is 20 residues. V lost 4 bases, J lost 0 bases, and 28 bases lay in between. The CDR3 spells CASSSDFFILDSDFSYEQYF. The CDR3 nucleotides read TGTGCCAGCAGCTCCGATTTCTTCATCCTGGATTCGGACTTCTCCTACGAGCAGTACTTC.

This chain connects TRBV3-1 to TRBJ1-1; D unresolved. The CDR3 consists of 14 residues. The germline V gene has CDR1 LGHDT and CDR2 YNNKEL (reference sequence). Deletions cut 2 bases from V and 0 bases from J, with 7 bases between. DNA of the CDR3: TGTGCCAGCAGCCAACAGCTCATGAACACTGAAGCTTTCTTT. It encodes CASSQQLMNTEAFF. The full variable domain, rest sourced from reference TRBV3-1 and TRBJ1-1, is DTAVSQTPKYLVTQMGNDKSIKCEQNLGHDTMYWYKQDSKKFLKIMFSYNNKELIINETVPNRFSPKSPDKAHLNLHINSLELGDSAVYFCASSQQLMNTEAFFGQGTRLTVV.

The chain couples TRBV6-6 to TRBJ1-6, with D unresolved. The germline gives CDR1 MNHNY, CDR2 SVGAGI (reference sequence). Trimming took 7 bases from V and 9 from J, leaving 25 bases between them. This CDR3 is built from 17 residues. In DNA form, the CDR3 reads TGTGCCAGCAAAGTGGAGGGAGCAAGTCAGGTCAGTTCACCCCTCCACTTT. This codes for CASKVEGASQVSSPLHF.

This clonotype was seen more than once but under ten times. The chain employs TRBV7-2 and TRBJ2-5, with D possibly matching TRBD2 (5 bases). The CDR3 contains 13 residues. V was trimmed by 4 bases and J by 11 bases, leaving 17 bases between them. The germline CDR1 and CDR2 sequences are SGHTA and FQGNSA. CDR3 residues: CASSSSLRWEQYF. As DNA, the CDR3 is TGTGCCAGCAGCTCCTCGCTTCGGTGGGAGCAGTACTTC.

The V call is TRBV7-7, the J call TRBJ2-7; D ambiguous. V was shortened by 5 bases and J by 3 bases, with 17 bases between the two germline ends. The CDR3 contains 15 residues. Germline loops: CDR1 SSHAT, CDR2 FNYEAQ (reference sequence). CDR3 residues: CASSLGQSSLYEQYF. DNA of the CDR3: TGTGCCAGCAGCCTCGGGCAGTCATCCCTCTACGAGCAGTACTTC.

The chain recombines TRBV25-1 with TRBJ1-2, with a weak D call TRBD1 (6 bases). CDR3 size: 12 residues. V lost 3 bases, J lost 10 bases, and 12 bases lay in between. Germline CDR1 MGHDK, CDR2 SYGVNS. The CDR3 loop is CASSEPGHDYTF. The DNA of the CDR3 is TGTGCCAGCAGTGAGCCGGGACATGACTACACCTTC.

This clonotype was seen many times. The chain combines TRBV29-1 with TRBJ2-4; 7 nucleotides align to TRBD2. V shed 1 base and J 13 bases; nucleotides not matched to a gene: 13. Germline lookup yields CDR1 SQVTM and CDR2 ANQGSEA. The CDR3 has 14 amino acids. In nucleotides, the CDR3 is TGCAGCGTTGAAGGACCAGGGCCGTCGGGACTACAGTACTTC. It specifies CSVEGPGPSGLQYF.

This chain joins TRBV3-1 and TRBJ1-2, with 9 bases lining up with TRBD1. The CDR3 spans 16 residues. Trimming removed 8 bases from V and 3 bases from J; junction bases left unmatched: 13. Looked up from germline, CDR1 is LGHDT and CDR2 is YNNKEL (reference sequence). In DNA form, the CDR3 reads TGTGCCAGCTCCGCTCACGGGACAGGGAGGTACTATGGCTACACCTTC. Translated: CASSAHGTGRYYGYTF.

The chain links TRBV7-2 to TRBJ2-7; D may be TRBD2 (6 bases). CDR3 size: 15 residues. Per germline, CDR1 SGHTA and CDR2 FQGNSA. The V end was cut by 4 bases, the J end by 6 bases, with 19 bases between. This CDR3 reads CASSSRDSKGTEQYF. The DNA of the CDR3 is TGTGCCAGCAGCTCCCGGGACTCAAAGGGGACCGAGCAGTACTTC. Drawing the rest from reference TRBV7-2 and TRBJ2-7, the complete variable domain is GAGVSQSPSNKVTEKGKDVELRCDPISGHTALYWYRQSLGQGLEFLIYFQGNSAPDKSGLPSDRFSAERTGGSVSTLTIQRTQQEDSAVYLCASSSRDSKGTEQYFGPGTRLTVT.

The sample holds many counts of this clonotype. The J gene is TRBJ2-3, the V gene TRBV20-1, with D uncertain. Trimming took 0 bases from V and 0 from J, leaving 7 bases between them. The CDR3 contains 14 residues. Germline V gives CDR1 DFQATT, CDR2 SNEGSKA (reference sequence). This CDR3 reads CSARDPTSTDTQYF. CDR3 sequence (DNA): TGCAGTGCTAGAGATCCCACTAGCACAGATACGCAGTATTTT.

As to this clonotype: Relative to the germline gene, one junction end is altered; a read error may explain this. V is TRBV5-1 and J is TRBJ2-3; no reliable D call. There are 12 residues in the CDR3. Per the germline V gene, CDR1 is SGHRS and CDR2 is YFSETQ. The CDR3 spells CASSPPTDTRYF. DNA for the CDR3: TGCGCCAGCAGCCCTCCAACAGATACGCGGTATTTT.

V usage is TRBV7-2 and J usage is TRBJ2-3; 7 bases map to TRBD2. The CDR3 sequence is 17 residues long. The V and J ends lost 2 bases and 4 bases, in that order; junction bases with no gene match: 12. Germline loops: CDR1 SGHTA, CDR2 FQGNSA. DNA for the CDR3: TGTGCCAGCAGCTTACAATCGGGCGGGGGTGGGGCAGATACGCAGTATTTT. This gives the protein CASSLQSGGGGADTQYF.

Only a few counts were recorded for this clonotype. The rearrangement links TRBV5-1 to TRBJ2-7; D tentatively fits TRBD1 or TRBD2 (5 bases each). Looked up from germline, CDR1 is SGHRS and CDR2 is YFSETQ. CDR3 length: 13 residues. The V end was cut by 0 bases, the J end by 6 bases, with 10 bases between. The CDR3 coding sequence is TGCGCCAGCAGCTTGGAGGCAGGGAGCGAGCAGTACTTC. Its protein is CASSLEAGSEQYF.

This clonotype was seen only a few times. The rearrangement joins TRBV4-3 to TRBJ2-7, with D possibly matching TRBD2 (6 bases). CDR1 is LGHNA, CDR2 YSLEER, per germline. The CDR3 runs to 19 residues. Trimming stripped 0 bases from V and 3 bases from J, with 24 bases between. The CDR3 here is CASSQDRVGGFIGVYEQYF. The CDR3 coding sequence is TGCGCCAGCAGCCAAGATCGGGTGGGAGGTTTCATAGGAGTCTACGAGCAGTACTTC.

The CDR3 DNA sequence: TGTGCCAGCGGTACTAGCGGGGGGCTCTACGAGCAGTACTTC. This gives the protein CASGTSGGLYEQYF. V usage is TRBV6-5 and J usage is TRBJ2-7; 12 bases map to TRBD2. The V gene's germline CDR1 is MNHEY and CDR2 SVGAGI. The CDR3 has 14 amino acids. Trimming cost V 8 bases and J 3 bases; bases outside gene matches: 5.

The J gene is TRBJ2-3, the V gene TRBV29-1; D is unresolved. CDR3 length: 15 amino acids. Germline V gene lookup returns CDR1 SQVTM and CDR2 ANQGSEA. V was clipped by 3 bases and J by 2 bases, with 15 bases between them. The CDR3 loop is CSVELGPDTTDTQYF. CDR3 nucleotides: TGCAGCGTTGAGTTGGGCCCCGATACCACAGATACGCAGTATTTT.

The table lists this clonotype with many counts. The chain is built from TRBV7-2 and TRBJ1-5; D remains ambiguous. Germline V gene lookup returns CDR1 SGHTA and CDR2 FQGNSA. This CDR3 is built from 13 residues. Trimming left V 2 bases short and J 3 bases short, with 5 bases between. CDR3 nucleotide sequence: TGTGCCAGCAGCTTAAAAACCAATCAGCCCCAGCATTTT. Translation: CASSLKTNQPQHF.